This TCR beta chain was observed in a study of T cell responses to AZD1222 COVID-19 vaccine. The length of the CDR3 is 13 residues. Trimming cost V 2 bases and J 8 bases, with 9 bases left between them. Germline V lookup: CDR1 WNHNN, CDR2 SYGVQD (reference sequence). Findings of the study overall: Seropositive at baseline were only a handful of AZD1222 recipients. Spike was spanned by vaccine-associated CD4 TCRs, which were dominant at 160-218 and 743-854.

This table comes from immunoSEQ multiplex PCR, and its TCRdb copy is limited to in-frame clones, with some not included. The sample contains more than 75,000 clones, 85% to 90% of which appear only once. A note on this clone: Its antigen is unknown.

The chain has TRBV10-1 and TRBJ1-4; D is uncertain. The source of this sequence is an adult who received the AZD1222 COVID-19 vaccine. Sequences were derived from peripheral blood, sampled 28 days after the second AZD1222 dose. The chain's CDR3 is CASSEGSREKLFF. The CDR3 DNA reads as TGCGCCAGCAGTGAGGGGTCCAGGGAAAAACTGTTTTTT.